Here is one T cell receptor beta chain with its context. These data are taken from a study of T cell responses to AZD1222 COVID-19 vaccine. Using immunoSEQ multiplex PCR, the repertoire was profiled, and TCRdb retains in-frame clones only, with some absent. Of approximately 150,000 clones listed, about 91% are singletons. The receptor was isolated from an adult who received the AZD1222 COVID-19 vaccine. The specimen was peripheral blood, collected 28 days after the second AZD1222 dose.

CDR3 nucleotides: TGTGCCGCCTCTCGGGGGCGATTTTATGGCTACACCTTC. Translating it yields CAASRGRFYGYTF. The gene calls are TRBV7-2 and TRBJ1-2, with D possibly TRBD1 on 6 matching bases. Germline-derived CDR1 and CDR2 are SGHTA and FQGNSA. CDR3 length: 13 residues. V lost 11 bases, J lost 5 bases, and 18 bases lay in between.